This record covers a single T cell receptor (beta chain). Antigen specificity is unknown. This sample stems from a study of T cell responses to AZD1222 COVID-19 vaccine. Study-level findings and limits: Repertoires were collected only later (after the peak T cell response had occurred). Recipients of AZD1222 seropositive at baseline numbered only five or six. Vaccine-associated CD4 TCRs ranged over spike, dominating at 160-218 and 743-854. Clonal diversity may have been underestimated in mostly white British donors.

The germline V gene encodes CDR1 LGHDT and CDR2 YNNKEL (reference sequence). V was cut by 4 bases and J by 0 bases, with 18 bases left in between. The CDR3 has 17 residues. TCRdb's copy holds only in-frame clones and misses some; the assay was immunoSEQ multiplex PCR. The sample contains 150,000 to 200,000 clones, 85% to 90% of which appear only once. The sample in question was peripheral blood, obtained 28 days after the second AZD1222 dose. This receptor was taken from an adult who received the AZD1222 COVID-19 vaccine. The chain combines TRBV3-1 (or the pseudogene TRBV3-2) with TRBJ2-5, with D hard to call. CDR3: CASSLPKVSDYQETQYF. Here the CDR3 DNA reads TGTGCCAGCAGCCTTCCGAAGGTTTCCGATTACCAAGAGACCCAGTACTTC.